The 25 T cell receptor beta chains below all came from one sample that was sequenced in a study of T cells in localized non-small cell lung cancer. The table came from immunoSEQ multiplex PCR; TCRdb's copy has only in-frame clones and leaves some out. The table records around 30,000 clones, over 65% of them present only once. This sample comprised peripheral blood, obtained before any cancer treatment. The origin of the receptors is a male donor aged 60 or over with stage II squamous cell lung carcinoma.

The chain carries TRBV18 and TRBJ1-1; D is uncertain. V was cut by 3 bases and J by 0 bases, with 11 bases left in between. There are 15 residues in the CDR3. Germline CDR1 reads KGHSH; CDR2 reads LQKENI. Written as DNA, the CDR3 is TGTGCCAGCTCACCCACGGACGCCCTGAACACTGAAGCTTTCTTT. It codes for CASSPTDALNTEAFF.

This chain connects TRBV6-5 to TRBJ1-4; no reliable D call. The CDR3 spans 16 residues. Trimming took off 2 bases at V and 2 bases at J, with 12 bases between the two ends. The V gene's germline CDR1 is MNHEY and CDR2 SVGAGI. CDR3 in DNA: TGTGCCAGCAGTTACCAGAACGGAGCGACTAATGAAAAACTGTTTTTT. Protein: CASSYQNGATNEKLFF.

The J gene is TRBJ2-5, the V gene TRBV29-1, with 7 bases identical to TRBD2. The junction had 4 bases not matched to a gene; V was cut back by 6 bases and J by 3 bases. Germline V gene lookup returns CDR1 SQVTM and CDR2 ANQGSEA. The CDR3 runs to 12 residues. CDR3 region: CSVGLAEETQYF. The CDR3 nucleotides are TGCAGCGTCGGGCTAGCGGAAGAGACCCAGTACTTC. Full variable domain (remainder filled in from reference TRBV29-1 and TRBJ2-5): SAVISQKPSRDICQRGTSLTIQCQVDSQVTMMFWYRQQPGQSLTLIATANQGSEATYESGFVIDKFPISRPNLTFSTLTVSNMSPEDSSIYLCSVGLAEETQYFGPGTRLLVL.

This clone has only one observation. The rearrangement joins TRBV19 to TRBJ2-7, with TRBD1 matching 8 bases. J was trimmed by 2 bases and V by 5 bases; bases with no gene match: 5. This CDR3 contains 14 residues. Germline values: CDR1 LNHDA, CDR2 SQIVND (reference sequence). The CDR3 DNA sequence: TGTGCCAGTAGTGTCGGGACAGGCCCCTACGAGCAGTACTTC. Residues: CASSVGTGPYEQYF.

CDR3 amino acids: CASSLGGAGNSPLHF. In DNA, the CDR3 is TGCGCCAGCAGCTTGGGAGGGGCCGGGAATTCACCCCTCCACTTT. The chain uses TRBV5-1 and TRBJ1-6, with D maybe TRBD1 (5 bases). The CDR3 loop spans 15 amino acids. From germline, CDR1 is SGHRS and CDR2 YFSETQ. V was clipped by 0 bases and J by 7 bases, with 11 bases between them.

V and J are TRBV9 and TRBJ1-1, with a tentative D call TRBD1 (5 bases). The V and J ends lost 4 bases and 0 bases respectively, with 13 bases between them. From germline, CDR1 is SGDLS and CDR2 YYNGEE. The CDR3 loop spans 15 amino acids. In DNA, the CDR3 is TGTGCCAGCAGCCCCCGGACAAGGATGAACACTGAAGCTTTCTTT. It specifies CASSPRTRMNTEAFF.

In its sample, this clone was seen a few times. The V gene is TRBV10-1, the J gene TRBJ1-3, with D possibly TRBD1 on 5 matching bases. Germline CDR1 WNHNN, CDR2 SYGVQD (reference sequence). The length of the CDR3 is 15 residues. Between the trimmed V and J ends, which lost 4 bases and 0 bases, there was a span of 10 bases. CDR3 DNA sequence: TGCGCCAGCAGTGTCGGGGGGATCTCTGGAAACACCATATATTTT. This gives the protein CASSVGGISGNTIYF.

This clone appeared a few times. CDR3 sequence reads: CATGTSGSEGTDTQYF. Written as DNA, the CDR3 is TGTGCCACGGGGACTAGCGGGAGCGAGGGCACAGATACGCAGTATTTT. This chain joins TRBV10-3 and TRBJ2-3, with 14 bases identical to TRBD2. Losses at the gene ends were 10 bases for V and 1 base for J; bases not matched to a gene: 7. The length of the CDR3 is 16 residues. The germline V gene has CDR1 ENHRY and CDR2 SYGVKD.

The chain has TRBV18 and TRBJ1-3; D gene unclear. The CDR3 totals 15 residues. Between the trimmed V and J ends, which lost 1 base and 1 base, there was a span of 8 bases. The germline V gene encodes CDR1 KGHSH and CDR2 LQKENI. CDR3 sequence: CASSPQQHSGNTIYF. CDR3 sequence (DNA): TGTGCCAGCTCACCACAACAGCATTCTGGAAACACCATATATTTT.

The chain carries TRBV5-6 and TRBJ1-1, with D unclear. Germline V gives CDR1 SGHDT, CDR2 YYEEEE. With 0 bases removed from V and 3 bases from J, the gap between germline ends came to 6 bases. CDR3 length: 13 amino acids. The CDR3 DNA follows: TGTGCCAGCAGCTTGGGCCCCCACACTGAAGCTTTCTTT. Encoded protein: CASSLGPHTEAFF. Using reference TRBV5-6 and TRBJ1-1 for the parts outside the CDR3, the full variable domain is DAGVTQSPTHLIKTRGQQVTLRCSPKSGHDTVSWYQQALGQGPQFIFQYYEEEERQRGNFPDRFSGHQFPNYSSELNVNALLLGDSALYLCASSLGPHTEAFFGQGTRLTVV.

This chain links TRBV7-9 with TRBJ2-7, with a weak D call TRBD2 (5 bases). Trimming took off 0 bases at V and 2 bases at J, with 17 bases between the two ends. The CDR3 extends over 17 amino acids. Germline V CDR1 and CDR2: SEHNR, FQNEAQ (reference sequence). The chain's CDR3 is CASSLAEGWTLTYEQYF. In DNA form, the CDR3 reads TGTGCCAGCAGCTTAGCCGAGGGTTGGACTCTTACCTACGAGCAGTACTTC.

The J gene is TRBJ2-7, the V gene TRBV11-3; a possible D gene is TRBD1 (6 bases). V was clipped by 5 bases and J by 2 bases, with 13 bases between them. This CDR3 comprises 14 residues. Germline-derived CDR1 and CDR2 are SGHNT and YENEEA. The CDR3 region is CASSKGQNTYEQYF. The CDR3 bases are TGTGCCAGCAGCAAGGGACAAAACACCTACGAGCAGTACTTC.

This chain joins TRBV2 and TRBJ2-1; the D gene could be TRBD1 or TRBD2 (5 bases each). The CDR3 totals 13 residues. V lost 6 bases to trimming and J lost 6 bases, with 12 bases between them. CDR1 is SNHLY and CDR2 is FYNNEI in the germline V gene. The CDR3 bases are TGTGCCAGCAGGGTTAGAGGGGTCAATGAGCAGTTCTTC. This gives the protein CASRVRGVNEQFF.

As for this clone: One end of the junction varies from germline; a read error may be responsible. The CDR3 sequence is CASCFGGTTTDTQYF. The CDR3, as DNA: TGCGCCAGCTGCTTTGGCGGGACTACGACAGATACGCAGTATTTT. The chain couples TRBV5-1 to TRBJ2-3, with 7 bases aligning to TRBD2. The CDR3 extends over 15 amino acids. In germline, CDR1 is SGHRS, CDR2 YFSETQ.

V is TRBV30 and J is TRBJ1-5; D is perhaps TRBD1 (5 bases). V was clipped by 5 bases and J by 1 base, with 9 bases between them. The germline V gene has CDR1 GTSNPN and CDR2 SVGIG (reference sequence). The CDR3 runs to 13 residues. CDR3 sequence (DNA): TGTGCCTGGCAGGGATTAAGCAATCAGCCCCAGCATTTT. This gives the protein CAWQGLSNQPQHF. Using reference TRBV30 and TRBJ1-5 for the parts outside the CDR3, the full variable domain is SQTIHQWPATLVQPVGSPLSLECTVEGTSNPNLYWYRQAAGRGLQLLFYSVGIGQISSEVPQNLSASRPQDRQFILSSKKLLLSDSGFYLCAWQGLSNQPQHFGDGTRLSIL.

The chain joins TRBV13 to TRBJ2-1; the match to TRBD1 covers 10 bases. The CDR3 loop spans 16 amino acids. V shed 0 bases and J 5 bases; nucleotides not matched to a gene: 4. Germline assignment: CDR1 PRHDT and CDR2 FYEKMQ (reference sequence). In DNA, the CDR3 is TGTGCCAGCAGCTTAGGGACAGGGGGCGCCAACAATGAGCAGTTCTTC. Its protein product is CASSLGTGGANNEQFF.

The rearrangement links TRBV5-1 to TRBJ1-2; 9 bases line up with TRBD1. This CDR3 has 15 residues. Germline V gives CDR1 SGHRS, CDR2 YFSETQ. J was trimmed by 4 bases and V by 4 bases; bases with no gene match: 8. CDR3 protein: CASSLGQGLTYGYTF. The DNA for the CDR3 is TGCGCCAGCAGCCTGGGACAGGGTCTAACCTATGGCTACACCTTC.

The J gene is TRBJ1-2, the V gene TRBV9; D might be TRBD1 (5 bases). V lost 10 bases and J 0 bases, leaving 10 bases between the germline ends. CDR1 SGDLS and CDR2 YYNGEE come from the germline V gene. CDR3 length: 12 residues. CDR3 loop: CASQGPNYGYTF. CDR3 in DNA: TGTGCCTCCCAGGGCCCTAACTATGGCTACACCTTC.

The chain couples TRBV5-1 to TRBJ2-3; the D gene is possibly TRBD2 (6 bases). The CDR3 spans 14 residues. The V gene lost 3 bases and the J gene lost 3 bases, with 11 bases spanning the gap. Per the germline V gene, CDR1 is SGHRS and CDR2 is YFSETQ. The CDR3 region has the DNA TGCGCCAGCAGCTCCGGGACTGGTACAGATACGCAGTATTTT. Translating it yields CASSSGTGTDTQYF.

The chain couples TRBV25-1 to TRBJ1-4; D gene ambiguous. Germline V CDR1 and CDR2: MGHDK, SYGVNS. The V and J ends lost 3 bases and 7 bases respectively, with 15 bases between them. The CDR3 spans 15 residues. CDR3 DNA sequence: TGTGCCAGCAGTGATATACAGATGGGCTGTGAAAAACTGTTTTTT. Translated: CASSDIQMGCEKLFF.

This clone was recorded only once. The rearrangement uses TRBV18 and TRBJ1-1; no firm D call. Trimming shortened V by 0 bases and J by 1 base, and 12 bases separated the two germline ends. The CDR3 spans 16 residues. Germline assignment: CDR1 KGHSH and CDR2 LQKENI. CDR3 sequence (DNA): TGTGCCAGCTCACCACCCCCGGGAGGCGGGAACACTGAAGCTTTCTTT. Its protein product is CASSPPPGGGNTEAFF.

This clone is deemed medium-sized (0.01 to 0.1%). This rearrangement joins TRBV13 to TRBJ2-7; TRBD1 matches 8 bases. V lost 5 bases to trimming and J lost 3 bases; unmatched junction nucleotides: 12. The CDR3 runs 16 residues. The V gene's germline CDR1 is PRHDT and CDR2 FYEKMQ (reference sequence). In nucleotides, the CDR3 is TGTGCCAGCAGCGAAGCGCGACAGGGGCTCAACTACGAGCAGTACTTC. This codes for CASSEARQGLNYEQYF.

The chain carries TRBV5-1 and TRBJ2-2; 7 bases are shared with TRBD2. This CDR3 is built from 15 residues. Looked up from germline, CDR1 is SGHRS and CDR2 is YFSETQ. V lost 1 base, J lost 1 base, and 1 base stayed unmatched. The CDR3 nucleotides are TGCGCCAGCAGCTTGCCTAGCGGGAACACCGGGGAGCTGTTTTTT. Its translation: CASSLPSGNTGELFF.

This rearrangement joins TRBV6-1 to TRBJ2-1; D possibly corresponds to TRBD2 (6 bases). The CDR3 has 15 residues. Germline values: CDR1 MNHNS, CDR2 SASEGT. The ends were cut back, 2 bases at V and 10 bases at J, with 18 bases in the middle. CDR3 amino acids: CASSEYWGVTGEQFF. CDR3 sequence (DNA): TGTGCCAGCAGTGAATACTGGGGGGTGACGGGGGAGCAGTTCTTC.

The sample holds one count of this clone. The V call is TRBV11-3, the J call TRBJ2-1; TRBD2 agrees at 13 bases. The CDR3 is 15 residues long. J lost 9 bases, V lost 1 base, and 3 bases had no gene match. Germline values: CDR1 SGHNT, CDR2 YENEEA. Here the CDR3 DNA reads TGTGCCAGCAGCTTAGGGGGACTAGCGGGAAGTGAGCAGTTCTTC. Its translation is CASSLGGLAGSEQFF. Combining the CDR3 with reference TRBV11-3 and TRBJ2-1 gives the whole variable domain EAGVVQSPRYKIIEKKQPVAFWCNPISGHNTLYWYLQNLGQGPELLIRYENEEAVDDSQLPKDRFSAERLKGVDSTLKIQPAELGDSAVYLCASSLGGLAGSEQFFGPGTRLTVL.